This passage covers 32 T cell receptor beta chains from one sample sequenced in a study of blood T cell repertoires in COVID-19. The data were produced by immunoSEQ multiplex PCR, yet TCRdb's version contains in-frame clones alone and is incomplete. The sample has about 120,000 clones, around 86% seen once. The specimen sequenced was peripheral blood. These receptors came from a man between 35 and 55 years old with acute or convalescent COVID-19.

The chain employs TRBV29-1 and TRBJ2-7, with 9 bases aligning to TRBD1. The germline gives CDR1 SQVTM, CDR2 ANQGSEA. Trimming cost V 3 bases and J 3 bases; bases outside gene matches: 6. The CDR3 contains 14 residues. Here the CDR3 reads CSVEGPGQGYEQYF. The CDR3 DNA reads TGCAGCGTTGAGGGACCGGGACAGGGCTACGAGCAGTACTTC.

V is TRBV4-2 and J is TRBJ1-6; possibly TRBD1 for D (6 bases). Germline CDR1 reads LGHNA; CDR2 reads YNFKEQ. V was trimmed by 0 bases and J by 5 bases, leaving 8 bases between them. This CDR3 has 15 residues. CDR3 protein: CASSQEGQNNSPLHF. The CDR3 bases are TGTGCCAGCAGCCAAGAAGGACAGAATAATTCACCCCTCCACTTT.

The count of this clone is one. The V and J genes are TRBV19 and TRBJ1-1; unclear D gene. Germline CDR1 LNHDA, CDR2 SQIVND (reference sequence). This CDR3 is built from 14 residues. The V gene lost 3 bases and the J gene lost 1 base, with 9 bases spanning the gap. CDR3: CASSIVRWNTEAFF. Written as DNA, the CDR3 is TGTGCCAGTAGTATCGTCCGGTGGAACACTGAAGCTTTCTTT. Filled out from reference TRBV19 and TRBJ1-1, the complete variable domain reads DGGITQSPKYLFRKEGQNVTLSCEQNLNHDAMYWYRQDPGQGLRLIYYSQIVNDFQKGDIAEGYSVSREKKESFPLTVTSAQKNPTAFYLCASSIVRWNTEAFFGQGTRLTVV.

The chain combines TRBV6-6 with TRBJ1-2; maybe TRBD1 (5 bases). Germline V gives CDR1 MNHNY, CDR2 SVGAGI (reference sequence). The length of the CDR3 is 15 residues. Trimming cost V 7 bases and J 8 bases, with 23 bases left between them. The CDR3 DNA follows: TGTGCCAGCACTTCACTGCGGGGCTCAGCTGGGGGCTACACCTTC. This sequence encodes CASTSLRGSAGGYTF.

The chain couples TRBV2 to TRBJ1-5; TRBD1 might be the D (6 bases). Trimming shortened V by 7 bases and J by 5 bases, and 15 bases separated the two germline ends. This CDR3 is 14 amino acids long. The germline CDR1 and CDR2 sequences are SNHLY and FYNNEI. The CDR3 reads CASMGTGIDQPQHF. As DNA, the CDR3 is TGTGCCAGCATGGGAACAGGGATAGATCAGCCCCAGCATTTT.

This rearrangement joins TRBV5-1 to TRBJ2-7, with no clear D. The V gene's germline CDR1 is SGHRS and CDR2 YFSETQ. V was shortened by 4 bases and J by 4 bases, with 15 bases between the two germline ends. This CDR3 spans 14 amino acids. The CDR3 is CASSPLSSGYEQYF. In DNA form, the CDR3 reads TGCGCCAGCAGCCCCCTCTCCTCCGGGTACGAGCAGTACTTC. The variable domain in full, completed from reference TRBV5-1 and TRBJ2-7, reads KAGVTQTPRYLIKTRGQQVTLSCSPISGHRSVSWYQQTPGQGLQFLFEYFSETQRNKGNFPGRFSGRQFSNSRSEMNVSTLELGDSALYLCASSPLSSGYEQYFGPGTRLTVT.

CDR3 loop: CASSQVSGLGAIWANVLTF. The CDR3 DNA is TGCGCCAGCAGCCAAGTATCTGGACTAGGGGCGATTTGGGCCAACGTCCTGACTTTC. The chain is built from TRBV4-3 and TRBJ2-6; 7 bases match TRBD2. The V gene end was trimmed by 1 base and the J gene end by 5 bases; junction bases not matched to a gene: 14. CDR3 length: 19 residues. Germline-derived CDR1 and CDR2 are LGHNA and YSLEER.

The gene calls are TRBV6-2 or TRBV6-3 and TRBJ2-3, with 7 bases identical to TRBD2. V shed 2 bases, J shed 0 bases, and the junction held 8 bases outside the gene matches. The CDR3 runs 17 residues. From germline, CDR1 is MNHEY and CDR2 SVGEGT. CDR3 sequence: CASSYVPSGASTDTQYF. In DNA form, the CDR3 reads TGTGCCAGCAGTTACGTCCCTAGCGGAGCTAGCACAGATACGCAGTATTTT.

J is TRBJ2-7 and V is TRBV11-2; D might be TRBD2 (5 bases). Trimming stripped 0 bases from V and 3 bases from J, with 6 bases between. Per germline, CDR1 SGHAT and CDR2 FQNNGV. The CDR3 runs 13 residues. CDR3 sequence: CASSLDRDYEQYF. For the CDR3, the DNA is TGTGCCAGCAGCTTAGATCGGGACTACGAGCAGTACTTC.

The J gene is TRBJ1-3, the V gene TRBV18; the D is unclear. The CDR3 length is 14 residues. V was shortened by 4 bases and J by 0 bases, with 7 bases between the two germline ends. In germline, CDR1 is KGHSH, CDR2 LQKENI. In nucleotides, the CDR3 is TGTGCCAGCTCACTGGAGGCCTCTGGAAACACCATATATTTT. Translation gives CASSLEASGNTIYF.

The chain has TRBV27 and TRBJ1-6; 8 bases align to TRBD1. Germline CDR1 is MNHEY and CDR2 is SMNVEV (reference sequence). This CDR3 contains 18 residues. The ends lost 3 bases at V and 7 bases at J; junction bases unmatched: 14. As DNA, the CDR3 is TGTGCCAGCAGTTTTCCCCCCCGCGGGACAGGATTAAATTCACCCCTCCACTTT. Its protein is CASSFPPRGTGLNSPLHF.

The V gene is TRBV5-8, the J gene TRBJ1-5, with 7 bases lining up with TRBD1. The CDR3 has 14 amino acids. V gave up 4 bases and J gave up 5 bases; unmatched junction bases: 6. Germline V gives CDR1 SGHTS, CDR2 YDEGEE. CDR3 sequence: CASSQGQRDQPQHF. CDR3 nucleotide sequence: TGTGCCAGCAGCCAGGGACAGCGGGATCAGCCCCAGCATTTT.

This clone showed up just once. The rearrangement links TRBV5-1 to TRBJ1-2; 7 bases are a match to TRBD1. The CDR3 is 16 residues long. Per germline, CDR1 SGHRS and CDR2 YFSETQ. Unmatched junction bases numbered 15, after V lost 5 bases and J lost 5 bases. CDR3 sequence: CASRPLPSGTAYGYTF. The CDR3 region has the DNA TGCGCCAGCAGACCCCTCCCTTCCGGGACAGCTTATGGCTACACCTTC.

V gene TRBV20-1 combines with J gene TRBJ2-3, with TRBD2 matching over 10 bases. The V gene end was trimmed by 3 bases and the J gene end by 2 bases; junction bases not matched to a gene: 5. Germline V CDR1 and CDR2: DFQATT, SNEGSKA (reference sequence). There are 15 residues in the CDR3. The CDR3 is CSASRLAGATDTQYF. In nucleotides, the CDR3 is TGCAGTGCTAGTAGGCTAGCGGGGGCCACAGATACGCAGTATTTT.

The genes are TRBV5-1 and TRBJ2-1; TRBD2 agrees at 11 bases. CDR1 and CDR2 from the germline V gene are SGHRS and YFSETQ. The V and J ends lost 0 bases and 2 bases, in that order; junction bases with no gene match: 1. The CDR3 is made up of 16 amino acids. The CDR3 reads CASSLGLAGTYNEQFF. The DNA for the CDR3 is TGCGCCAGCAGCTTGGGACTAGCGGGAACCTACAATGAGCAGTTCTTC. Combining the CDR3 with reference TRBV5-1 and TRBJ2-1 gives the whole variable domain KAGVTQTPRYLIKTRGQQVTLSCSPISGHRSVSWYQQTPGQGLQFLFEYFSETQRNKGNFPGRFSGRQFSNSRSEMNVSTLELGDSALYLCASSLGLAGTYNEQFFGPGTRLTVL.

The chain recombines TRBV5-1 with TRBJ2-1; D not resolved. Deletions cut 0 bases from V and 5 bases from J, with 6 bases between. Looked up from germline, CDR1 is SGHRS and CDR2 is YFSETQ. This CDR3 has 13 residues. CDR3 sequence reads: CASSLDRHNEQFF. CDR3 nucleotides: TGCGCCAGCAGCTTGGACAGACACAATGAGCAGTTCTTC.

As for this clone: Other nucleotide sequences from this sample produce the same CDR3. The V gene is TRBV3-1 (or the pseudogene TRBV3-2), the J gene TRBJ1-2, with a possible D match to TRBD1 (6 bases). The CDR3 is 14 residues long. Germline assignment: CDR1 LGHDT and CDR2 YNNKEL (reference sequence). Trimming took off 0 bases at V and 7 bases at J, with 12 bases between the two ends. CDR3 sequence: CASSQDLQGGGYTF. In nucleotides, the CDR3 is TGTGCCAGCAGCCAAGATCTACAGGGTGGTGGCTACACCTTC.

The chain has TRBV7-2 and TRBJ2-5; D is possibly TRBD2 (5 bases). This CDR3 has 15 amino acids. V lost 5 bases and J lost 3, with 16 bases in between. Germline CDR1 reads SGHTA; CDR2 reads FQGNSA. Written as DNA, the CDR3 is TGTGCCAGCAGCCCGAAGCTAGCACCAGAAGAGACCCAGTACTTC. It specifies CASSPKLAPEETQYF.

This clone appeared once. The chain combines TRBV5-1 with TRBJ2-3; 10 bases map to TRBD1. CDR3 length equals 18 residues. Trimming cost V 0 bases and J 5 bases; bases outside gene matches: 12. Germline lookup yields CDR1 SGHRS and CDR2 YFSETQ. Here the CDR3 reads CASSLGTKGRTGGDTQYF. The CDR3 DNA follows: TGCGCCAGCAGCTTGGGCACAAAGGGTAGGACAGGGGGAGATACGCAGTATTTT.

The genes are TRBV12-3 or TRBV12-4 and TRBJ1-2; TRBD1 might be the D (5 bases). V was shortened by 0 bases and J by 9 bases, with 8 bases between the two germline ends. This CDR3 region has 12 residues. The CDR3 sequence: CASSLAGGSYTF. DNA for the CDR3: TGTGCCAGCAGTTTAGCTGGGGGGAGCTACACCTTC.

The chain has TRBV5-8 and TRBJ2-5; 13 nucleotides agree with TRBD2. V was pared by 0 bases and J by 4 bases, with 6 bases of the junction left unmatched. In germline, CDR1 is SGHTS, CDR2 YDEGEE. CDR3 size: 17 residues. The CDR3 loop reads CASSLGGTSGVGETQYF. CDR3 nucleotides: TGTGCCAGCAGCTTGGGAGGGACTAGCGGGGTTGGAGAGACCCAGTACTTC.

This rearrangement joins TRBV18 to TRBJ2-5; 11 bases line up with TRBD1. Germline assignment: CDR1 KGHSH and CDR2 LQKENI. The V and J ends lost 6 bases and 4 bases, in that order; junction bases with no gene match: 4. The CDR3 has 14 residues. DNA for the CDR3: TGTGCCAGCTCCGCGGGACAGGGGGTAGAGACCCAGTACTTC. This codes for CASSAGQGVETQYF.

This clone was counted only a few times. The V call is TRBV2, the J call TRBJ1-2; D call uncertain. The CDR3 runs 11 residues. Germline CDR1 and CDR2: SNHLY and FYNNEI. Trimming took off 6 bases at V and 8 bases at J, with 10 bases between the two ends. CDR3 sequence (DNA): TGTGCCAGCAGAGAGGGTGCCGGCTACACCTTC. Amino acids: CASREGAGYTF.

The chain combines TRBV6-5 with TRBJ1-2; TRBD1 agrees at 7 bases. The CDR3 spans 13 residues. The V and J ends lost 5 bases and 2 bases, in that order; junction bases with no gene match: 2. CDR1 and CDR2 (germline): MNHEY, SVGAGI. The CDR3 nucleotides are TGTGCCAGCAGTAAACAGGGGAACTATGGCTACACCTTC. It translates to CASSKQGNYGYTF.

This clone was picked up one time. V gene TRBV21-1 combines with J gene TRBJ1-2. TRBV21-1 represents a pseudogene. This CDR3 is 14 amino acids long. CDR3 protein: CASSNRWRVDGYTF. The CDR3 coding sequence is TGTGCCAGCAGCAACCGCTGGAGGGTCGATGGCTACACCTTC.

V gene TRBV2 combines with J gene TRBJ2-1; TRBD2 aligns across 9 bases. The V gene's germline CDR1 is SNHLY and CDR2 FYNNEI. This CDR3 comprises 14 residues. With V trimmed by 6 bases and J by 6 bases, 6 bases remained unmatched. DNA for the CDR3: TGTGCCAGCAGAGTGGCGGGAGGGCCCAATGAGCAGTTCTTC. Its translation is CASRVAGGPNEQFF.

V is TRBV21-1 and J is TRBJ2-2; the table's D call, TRBD1, has no DNA check behind it. TRBV21-1 is flagged as a pseudogene. The CDR3 runs 17 residues. The CDR3 loop reads CASSKGVTGKNTGELFF. For the CDR3, the DNA is TGTGCCAGCAGCAAAGGGGTGACAGGGAAGAACACCGGGGAGCTGTTTTTT.

The chain couples TRBV7-2 to TRBJ2-5; 11 bases agree with TRBD1. The CDR3 runs 16 residues. V gave up 5 bases and J gave up 4 bases; unmatched junction bases: 9. Per germline, CDR1 SGHTA and CDR2 FQGNSA. The CDR3 coding sequence is TGTGCCAGCAGCACGGACAGGGGGCCGGCGATAGAGACCCAGTACTTC. It is translated as CASSTDRGPAIETQYF.

The chain combines TRBV6-5 with TRBJ1-1; 7 bases align to TRBD1. Trimming removed 0 bases from V and 1 base from J; junction bases left unmatched: 2. The germline V gene has CDR1 MNHEY and CDR2 SVGAGI. CDR3 length equals 15 residues. In DNA, the CDR3 is TGTGCCAGCAGTTACTCGAGACAGGGGAACACTGAAGCTTTCTTT. Amino acids: CASSYSRQGNTEAFF.

This chain connects TRBV7-9 to TRBJ1-4; the D gene is possibly TRBD1 (6 bases). This CDR3 spans 16 amino acids. The V gene lost 2 bases and the J gene lost 4 bases, with 14 bases spanning the gap. Germline loops: CDR1 SEHNR, CDR2 FQNEAQ (reference sequence). CDR3 bases: TGTGCCAGCAGCTTACCCCAGGGGACGAATAATGAAAAACTGTTTTTT. Translation: CASSLPQGTNNEKLFF.

The gene calls are TRBV30 and TRBJ1-2, with D perhaps TRBD1 (5 bases). Germline CDR1 reads GTSNPN; CDR2 reads SVGIG (reference sequence). The V end lost 0 bases, the J end lost 9 bases, and 14 bases lay between the germline ends. There are 13 residues in the CDR3. DNA for the CDR3: TGTGCCTGGAGTGTAGCGGGCAGGGTGCGCTACACCTTC. Amino acid sequence: CAWSVAGRVRYTF.

J is TRBJ1-5 and V is TRBV2; D gene ambiguous. This CDR3 contains 15 residues. V was trimmed by 7 bases and J by 6 bases, leaving 19 bases between them. The germline V gene encodes CDR1 SNHLY and CDR2 FYNNEI. The CDR3 is CASIPGTRAGQPQHF. The CDR3 coding sequence is TGTGCCAGCATTCCGGGAACCCGGGCGGGTCAGCCCCAGCATTTT.